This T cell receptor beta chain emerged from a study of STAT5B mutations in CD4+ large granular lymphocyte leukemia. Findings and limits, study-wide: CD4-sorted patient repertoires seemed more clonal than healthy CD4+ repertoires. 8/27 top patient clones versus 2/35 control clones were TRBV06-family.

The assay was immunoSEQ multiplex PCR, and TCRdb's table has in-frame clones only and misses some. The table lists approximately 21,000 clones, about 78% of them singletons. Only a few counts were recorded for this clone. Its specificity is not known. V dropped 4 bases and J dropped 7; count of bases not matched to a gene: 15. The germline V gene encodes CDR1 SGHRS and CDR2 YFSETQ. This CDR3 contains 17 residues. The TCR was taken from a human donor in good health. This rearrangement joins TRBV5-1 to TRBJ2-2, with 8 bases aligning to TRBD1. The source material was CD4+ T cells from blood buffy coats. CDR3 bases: TGCGCCAGCAGCGTCCGACCAGGGGGCGACGTGGTCGGGGAGCTGTTTTTT. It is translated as CASSVRPGGDVVGELFF.